This entry concerns a single TCR beta chain. Assay: immunoSEQ multiplex PCR; the TCRdb copy retains only in-frame clones and omits some. The profile shows roughly 150,000 clones, under 85% of them singletons. The sample is drawn from a study of blood T cell repertoires in COVID-19. Deletions cut 1 base from V and 3 bases from J, with 9 bases between. CDR1 is SNHLY and CDR2 is FYNNEI in the germline V gene. The CDR3 spans 15 residues. The chain recombines TRBV2 with TRBJ2-2; no clear D gene. The sequencing input was peripheral blood. The sequence was obtained from a man in his sixties or seventies with acute or convalescent COVID-19. In DNA form, the CDR3 reads TGTGCCAGCAGTGAAGGCAGGTTCCACACCGGGGAGCTGTTTTTT. Translating it yields CASSEGRFHTGELFF.